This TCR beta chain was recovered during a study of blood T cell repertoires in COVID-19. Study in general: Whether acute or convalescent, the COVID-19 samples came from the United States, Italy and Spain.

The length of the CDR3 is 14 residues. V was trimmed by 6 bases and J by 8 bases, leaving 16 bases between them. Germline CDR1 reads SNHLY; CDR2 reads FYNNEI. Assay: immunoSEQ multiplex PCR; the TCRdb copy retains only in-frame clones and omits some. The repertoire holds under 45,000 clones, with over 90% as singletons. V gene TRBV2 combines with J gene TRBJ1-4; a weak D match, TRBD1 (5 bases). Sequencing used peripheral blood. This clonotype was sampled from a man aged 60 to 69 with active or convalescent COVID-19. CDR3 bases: TGTGCCAGCAGGCGGACACTGGCGGGAGAAAAACTGTTTTTT. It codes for CASRRTLAGEKLFF. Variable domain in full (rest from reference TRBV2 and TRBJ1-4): EPEVTQTPSHQVTQMGQEVILRCVPISNHLYFYWYRQILGQKVEFLVSFYNNEISEKSEIFDDQFSVERPDGSNFTLKIRSTKLEDSAMYFCASRRTLAGEKLFFGSGTQLSVL.